This T cell receptor (beta chain) was recorded in a study of blood T cell repertoires in COVID-19. Study at large: Samples representing acute and convalescent COVID-19 were sourced from the United States, Italy and Spain. The analysed material was cDNA or gDNA that came from T cells, B-cell-depleted T cells, or PBMCs.

Germline V gene data show CDR1 as SGHNT and CDR2 as YYREEE (reference sequence). The ends lost 1 base at V and 5 bases at J; junction bases unmatched: 5. This CDR3 is built from 14 residues. In the authors' methods: For nucleated cells, counts were estimated from reference gene primer amplification. This table comes from immunoSEQ multiplex PCR, and its TCRdb copy is limited to in-frame clones, with some not included. The V and J calls and clone size were taken over from that table, and D and trimming were inferred from the DNA. Here the sample spans 250,000 to 300,000 clones, 89% being singletons. This clone was recorded only once.

The TCR was taken from a middle-aged man with acute or convalescent COVID-19. The sequencing sample was made of peripheral blood. This rearrangement joins TRBV5-4 to TRBJ2-5, with 7 bases aligning to TRBD1. Here the CDR3 reads CASSLRQGEETQYF. The CDR3 DNA reads TGTGCCAGCAGCTTGAGACAGGGTGAGGAGACCCAGTACTTC.